The rows below give T cell receptor beta chains drawn from one sample of a study of T cell responses to AZD1222 COVID-19 vaccine. Repertoires were generated with immunoSEQ multiplex PCR, while TCRdb's copy carries only in-frame clones and drops some. The data hold tens of thousands of clones, with 90% observed a single time. Here the sequenced sample was peripheral blood, taken 28 days after the second AZD1222 dose. The receptors originated from an adult who received the AZD1222 COVID-19 vaccine. The CDR3 runs from the conserved cysteine through the conserved F or W. Each record gives: J gene, D gene, clone size, V gene, CDR3 DNA, CDR3 protein. A D gene is named only where the DNA matches it firmly. Some rows have no size entry. The others give once, few or many, or a class for an expanded clone.

TRBJ1-1	-	few	TRBV29-1	TGCAGCGTTGCGCTAGGGGGTAACACTGAAGCTTTCTTT	CSVALGGNTEAFF
TRBJ2-1	TRBD2	-	TRBV9	TGTGCCAGCAGTCTCACCACTAGCGGAGCCTACAATGAGCAGTTCTTC	CASSLTTSGAYNEQFF
TRBJ1-2	-	-	TRBV7-5	TGTGCCAGAAGCCTCGACACACTCCTGGACAGGGTAAAATATGGCTACACCTTC	CARSLDTLLDRVKYGYTF
TRBJ2-2	TRBD2	-	TRBV5-1	TGCGCCAGCAGCTTGCCTAGCGGGGCCCAGACCGGGGAGCTGTTTTTT	CASSLPSGAQTGELFF
TRBJ1-6	-	-	TRBV14	TGTGCCAGCAGCCTCGCAGGAGGAAATTCACCCCTCCACTTT	CASSLAGGNSPLHF
TRBJ1-5	TRBD1	-	TRBV6-5	TGTGCCAGCAGTTCAGGGGGCCGCAATCAGCCCCAGCATTTT	CASSSGGRNQPQHF
TRBJ2-3	-	few	TRBV7-2	TGTGCCAGCAGCTTAGTCGACGGGCGGGATACGCAGTATTTT	CASSLVDGRDTQYF
TRBJ2-7	-	-	TRBV6-2/TRBV6-3	TGTGCCAGCAGTTACAAGGGACTTCTATTCTACGAGCAGTACTTC	CASSYKGLLFYEQYF
TRBJ1-1	TRBD1	-	TRBV7-8	TGTGCCAGCAGCCTATACAGGGGGCGCGAAGCTGAAGCTTTCTTT	CASSLYRGREAEAFF
TRBJ1-1	-	-	TRBV7-2	TGTGCCAGCAGCTTCCCGAAAGGGGTGAACACTGAAGCTTTCTTT	CASSFPKGVNTEAFF
TRBJ2-3	TRBD2	-	TRBV10-3	TGTGCCATCGGTAGCGGGGTAAGCACAGATACGCAGTATTTT	CAIGSGVSTDTQYF
TRBJ1-6	TRBD1	few	TRBV29-1	TGCAGCGCACGGGACAGGGCTGATTCACCCCTCCACTTT	CSARDRADSPLHF
TRBJ1-5	-	-	TRBV12-5	TGTGCTAGTGGTTTGGTTTCGGGCCTGGGCAATCAGCCCCAGCATTTT	CASGLVSGLGNQPQHF
TRBJ1-2	-	-	TRBV2	TGTGCCAGCAGTGCAACGGGAACCTATGGCTACACCTTC	CASSATGTYGYTF
TRBJ1-1	-	-	TRBV28	TGTGCCAGCAGTTGGGGGGACACTGAAGCTTTCTTT	CASSWGDTEAFF
TRBJ1-2	TRBD1	few	TRBV12-5	TGTGCTAGTGGTTCAGGGGGGGCCGGTTATGGCTACACCTTC	CASGSGGAGYGYTF
TRBJ1-2	-	-	TRBV12-3/TRBV12-4	TGTGCCAGCAGTTTCTTAGGGGTTGGCTACACCTTC	CASSFLGVGYTF
TRBJ1-2	-	-	TRBV2	TGTGCCAGCTGGGACGCTAACTATGGCTACACCTTC	CASWDANYGYTF
TRBJ1-1	-	-	TRBV28	TGTGCCAGCAGTCGACAGGATCTAAAAGCTTTCTTT	CASSRQDLKAFF
TRBJ2-7	TRBD2	-	TRBV6-2/TRBV6-3	TGTGCCAGCAGTTCCAAGCGAGCGGGGGCCTCCTACGAGCAGTACTTC	CASSSKRAGASYEQYF
TRBJ1-5	TRBD1	-	TRBV7-2	TGTGCCAGCAGCTTAGGTGGGACAGGGGCTCAGCCCCAGCATTTT	CASSLGGTGAQPQHF
TRBJ2-7	TRBD2	-	TRBV10-3	TGTGCCATCAGTGAGTCGCCGGGGGGACTCTCAGCGCTGGGATCCTACGAGCAGTACTTC	CAISESPGGLSALGSYEQYF
TRBJ1-4	-	-	TRBV4-2	TGTGCCAGCAGCCAGCAACAGGGCATGGGTGAAAAACTGTTTTTT	CASSQQQGMGEKLFF
TRBJ1-5	TRBD1	once	TRBV5-6	TGTGCCAGCAGCGCGGACAGGGGGTCGGGCAATCAGCCCCAGCATTTT	CASSADRGSGNQPQHF
TRBJ2-7	TRBD1	-	TRBV5-6	TGTGCCAGCAGCTGGGGACAGGGCGGCTCCTACGAGCAGTACTTC	CASSWGQGGSYEQYF
TRBJ1-6	-	-	TRBV6-6	TGTGCCAGCAGTCGATCGAGAGATTCACCCCTCCACTTT	CASSRSRDSPLHF